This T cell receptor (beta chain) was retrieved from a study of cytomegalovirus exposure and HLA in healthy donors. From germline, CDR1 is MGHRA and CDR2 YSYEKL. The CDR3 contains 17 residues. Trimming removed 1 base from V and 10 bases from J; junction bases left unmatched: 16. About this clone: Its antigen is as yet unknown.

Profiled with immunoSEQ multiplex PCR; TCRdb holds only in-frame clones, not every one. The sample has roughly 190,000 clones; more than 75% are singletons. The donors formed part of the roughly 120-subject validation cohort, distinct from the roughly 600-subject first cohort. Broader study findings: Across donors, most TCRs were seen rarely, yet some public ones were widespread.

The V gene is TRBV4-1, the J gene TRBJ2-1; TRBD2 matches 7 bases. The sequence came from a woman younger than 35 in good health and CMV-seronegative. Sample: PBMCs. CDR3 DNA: TGCGCCAGCAGCCAAGGGCTGCGCGGACTAGGGGATGGCGAGCAGTTCTTC. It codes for CASSQGLRGLGDGEQFF.